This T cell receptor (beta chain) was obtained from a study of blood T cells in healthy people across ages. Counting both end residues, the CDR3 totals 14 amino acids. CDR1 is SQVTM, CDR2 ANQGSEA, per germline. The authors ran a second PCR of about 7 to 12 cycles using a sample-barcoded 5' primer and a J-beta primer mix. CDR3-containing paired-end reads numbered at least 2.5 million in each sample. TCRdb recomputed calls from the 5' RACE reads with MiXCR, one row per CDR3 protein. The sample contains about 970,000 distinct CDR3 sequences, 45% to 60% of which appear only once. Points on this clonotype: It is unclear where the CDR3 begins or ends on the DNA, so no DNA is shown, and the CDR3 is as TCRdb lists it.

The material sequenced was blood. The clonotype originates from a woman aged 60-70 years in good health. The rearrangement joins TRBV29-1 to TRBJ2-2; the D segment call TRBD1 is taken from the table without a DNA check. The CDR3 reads CSVVGQGNTGEPFF.